This T cell receptor beta chain came from a study of cytomegalovirus exposure and HLA in healthy donors. Overall study: About 83 million unique TCRs from HLA-typed donors made up an early data release. Points from the study as a whole: Associated with cytomegalovirus, according to the listing, were 170 or so TCR beta chains.

CDR1 and CDR2 (germline): SGHVS, FNYEAQ. The V gene end was trimmed by 5 bases and the J gene end by 7 bases; junction bases not matched to a gene: 14. The CDR3 is 15 residues long. This clone was recorded once. Its antigen is unidentified. The PCR was carried out with 60 Vbeta primers and 13 Jbeta primers. Assay: immunoSEQ multiplex PCR; the TCRdb copy retains only in-frame clones and omits some. The sample shows 200,000 to 250,000 clones, 80% to 90% of them seen only once. Sample: PBMCs. The sequence was obtained from a man in his thirties or forties in good health and CMV-seronegative. The rearrangement links TRBV7-6 to TRBJ2-7; 7 bases match TRBD1. CDR3 amino acids: CASSPGVGQFEEQYF. The CDR3 coding sequence is TGTGCCAGCAGCCCAGGCGTGGGACAGTTTGAGGAGCAGTACTTC.